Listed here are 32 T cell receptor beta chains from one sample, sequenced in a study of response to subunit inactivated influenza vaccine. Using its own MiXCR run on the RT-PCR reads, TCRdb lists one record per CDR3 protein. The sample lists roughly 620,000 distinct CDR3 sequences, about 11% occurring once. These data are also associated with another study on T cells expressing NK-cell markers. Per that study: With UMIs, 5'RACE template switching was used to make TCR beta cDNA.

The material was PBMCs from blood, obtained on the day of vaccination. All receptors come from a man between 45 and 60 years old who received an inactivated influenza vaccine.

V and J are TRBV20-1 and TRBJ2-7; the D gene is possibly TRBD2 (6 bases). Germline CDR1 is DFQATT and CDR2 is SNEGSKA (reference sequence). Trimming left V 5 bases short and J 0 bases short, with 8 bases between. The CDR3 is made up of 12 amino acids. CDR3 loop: CSAPTSSYEQYF. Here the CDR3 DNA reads TGCAGTGCTCCGACTAGCTCCTACGAGCAGTACTTC.

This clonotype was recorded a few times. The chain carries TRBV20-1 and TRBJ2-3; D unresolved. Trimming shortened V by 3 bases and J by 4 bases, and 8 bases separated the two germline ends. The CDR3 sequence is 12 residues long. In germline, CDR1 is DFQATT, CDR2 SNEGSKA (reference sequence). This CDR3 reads CSASLGPDTQYF. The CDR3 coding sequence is TGCAGTGCTAGTCTGGGTCCAGATACGCAGTATTTT.

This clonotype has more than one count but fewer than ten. The CDR3 protein is CATSDLGTGWETQYF. The CDR3 DNA reads TGTGCCACCAGTGATTTGGGGACAGGATGGGAGACCCAGTACTTC. This chain connects TRBV24-1 to TRBJ2-5; 8 bases are shared with TRBD1. V lost 0 bases and J lost 5; bases outside the gene matches: 4. Germline values: CDR1 KGHDR, CDR2 SFDVKD. The CDR3 totals 15 residues.

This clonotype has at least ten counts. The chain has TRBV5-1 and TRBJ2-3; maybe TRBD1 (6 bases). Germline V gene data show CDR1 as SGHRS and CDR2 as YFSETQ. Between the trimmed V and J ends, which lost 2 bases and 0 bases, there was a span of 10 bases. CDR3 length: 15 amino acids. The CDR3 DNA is TGCGCCAGCAGCTTACAGGGAAGTAGCACAGATACGCAGTATTTT. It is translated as CASSLQGSSTDTQYF. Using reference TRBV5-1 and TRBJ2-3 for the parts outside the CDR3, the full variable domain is KAGVTQTPRYLIKTRGQQVTLSCSPISGHRSVSWYQQTPGQGLQFLFEYFSETQRNKGNFPGRFSGRQFSNSRSEMNVSTLELGDSALYLCASSLQGSSTDTQYFGPGTRLTVL.

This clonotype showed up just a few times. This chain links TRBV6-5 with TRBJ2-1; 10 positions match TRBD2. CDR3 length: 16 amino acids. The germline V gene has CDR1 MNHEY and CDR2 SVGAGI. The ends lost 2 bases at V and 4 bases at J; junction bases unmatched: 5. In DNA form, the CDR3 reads TGTGCCAGCAGTTACCTAGCGGGAGAATCTTACAATGAGCAGTTCTTC. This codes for CASSYLAGESYNEQFF.

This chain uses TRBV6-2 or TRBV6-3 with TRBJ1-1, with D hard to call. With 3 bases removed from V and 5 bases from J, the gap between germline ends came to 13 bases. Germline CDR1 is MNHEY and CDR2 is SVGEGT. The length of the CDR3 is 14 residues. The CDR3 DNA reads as TGTGCCAGCAGTTATCTGGGGTGGTTGACTGAAGCTTTCTTT. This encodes CASSYLGWLTEAFF.

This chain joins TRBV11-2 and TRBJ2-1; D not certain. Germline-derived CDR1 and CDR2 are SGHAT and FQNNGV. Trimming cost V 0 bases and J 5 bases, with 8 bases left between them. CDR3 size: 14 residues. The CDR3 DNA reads TGTGCCAGCAGCTTAGATTACCAAAACAATGAGCAGTTCTTC. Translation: CASSLDYQNNEQFF.

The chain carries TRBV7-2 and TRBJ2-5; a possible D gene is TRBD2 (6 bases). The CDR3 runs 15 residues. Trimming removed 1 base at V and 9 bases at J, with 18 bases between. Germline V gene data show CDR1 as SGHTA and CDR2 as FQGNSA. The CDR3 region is CASSLGTGGKVSQYF. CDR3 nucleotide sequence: TGTGCCAGCAGCTTAGGAACGGGCGGGAAGGTGTCCCAGTACTTC.

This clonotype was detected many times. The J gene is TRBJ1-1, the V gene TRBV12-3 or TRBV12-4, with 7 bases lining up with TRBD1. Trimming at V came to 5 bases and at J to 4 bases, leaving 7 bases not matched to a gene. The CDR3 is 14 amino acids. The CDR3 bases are TGTGCCAGCAGTATCGACAGGGTGCGCACTGAAGCTTTCTTT. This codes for CASSIDRVRTEAFF.

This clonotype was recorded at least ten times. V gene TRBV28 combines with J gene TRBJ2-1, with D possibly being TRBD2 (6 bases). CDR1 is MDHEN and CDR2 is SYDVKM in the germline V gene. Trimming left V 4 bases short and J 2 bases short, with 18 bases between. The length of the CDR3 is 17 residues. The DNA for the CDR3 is TGTGCCAGCAGTTCTTTGGGAGGCGGGACCCCCTACAATGAGCAGTTCTTC. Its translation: CASSSLGGGTPYNEQFF.

CDR3 in DNA: TGCAGTGCACGACCGACAGGGTGGTACACAGATACGCAGTATTTT. Encoded protein: CSARPTGWYTDTQYF. The chain links TRBV20-1 to TRBJ2-3; 7 nucleotides align to TRBD1. The CDR3 extends over 15 amino acids. Germline V gene lookup returns CDR1 DFQATT and CDR2 SNEGSKA (reference sequence). The junction had 11 bases not matched to a gene; V was cut back by 6 bases and J by 2 bases.

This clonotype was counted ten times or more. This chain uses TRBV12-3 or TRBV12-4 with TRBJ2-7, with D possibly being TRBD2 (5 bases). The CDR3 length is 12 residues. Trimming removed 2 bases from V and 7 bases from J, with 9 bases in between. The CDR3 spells CASSLSGSEQYF. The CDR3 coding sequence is TGTGCCAGCAGTTTATCGGGGTCTGAGCAGTACTTC.

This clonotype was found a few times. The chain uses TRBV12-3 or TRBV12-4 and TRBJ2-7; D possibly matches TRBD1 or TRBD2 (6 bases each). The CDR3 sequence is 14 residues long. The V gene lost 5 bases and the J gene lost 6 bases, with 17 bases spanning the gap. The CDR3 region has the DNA TGTGCCAGCAGTCCCGGGGGCCTGGTGGGCGAGCAGTACTTC. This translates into CASSPGGLVGEQYF.

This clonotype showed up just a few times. Written as DNA, the CDR3 is TGTGCCAGCAGTGTAAGCGGGGGCTGGGAGACCCAGTACTTC. This codes for CASSVSGGWETQYF. V gene TRBV12-3 or TRBV12-4 combines with J gene TRBJ2-5; 8 bases line up with TRBD2. The CDR3 is made up of 14 amino acids. The junction had 7 bases not matched to a gene; V was cut back by 5 bases and J by 5 bases.

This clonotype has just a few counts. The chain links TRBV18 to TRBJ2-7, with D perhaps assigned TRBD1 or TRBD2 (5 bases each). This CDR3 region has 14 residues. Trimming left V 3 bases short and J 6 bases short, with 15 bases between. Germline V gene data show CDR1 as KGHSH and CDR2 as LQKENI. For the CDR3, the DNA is TGTGCCAGCTCACCCCTTCCCAGGGCGGGCGAGCAGTACTTC. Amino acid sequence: CASSPLPRAGEQYF. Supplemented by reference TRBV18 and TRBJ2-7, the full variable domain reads NAGVMQNPRHLVRRRGQEARLRCSPMKGHSHVYWYRQLPEEGLKFMVYLQKENIIDESGMPKERFSAEFPKEGPSILRIQQVVRGDSAAYFCASSPLPRAGEQYFGPGTRLTVT.

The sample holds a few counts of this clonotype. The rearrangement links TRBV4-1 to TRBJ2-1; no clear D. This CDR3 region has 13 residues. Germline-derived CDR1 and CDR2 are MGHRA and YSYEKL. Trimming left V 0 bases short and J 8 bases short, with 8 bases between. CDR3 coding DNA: TGCGCCAGCAGCCAAGAGTTAGCCTATGAGCAGTTCTTC. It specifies CASSQELAYEQFF.

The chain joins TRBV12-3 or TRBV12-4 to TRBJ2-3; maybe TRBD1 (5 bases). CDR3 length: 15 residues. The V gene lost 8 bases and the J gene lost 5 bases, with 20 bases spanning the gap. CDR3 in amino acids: CASVPPGNTGDTQYF. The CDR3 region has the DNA TGTGCCAGCGTCCCCCCCGGAAACACAGGAGATACGCAGTATTTT.

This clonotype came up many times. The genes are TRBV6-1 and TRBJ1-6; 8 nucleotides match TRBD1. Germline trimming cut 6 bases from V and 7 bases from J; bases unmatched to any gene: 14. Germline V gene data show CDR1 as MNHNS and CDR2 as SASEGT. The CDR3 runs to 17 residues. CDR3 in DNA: TGTGCCAGCAGCCCCGGGACAGGTTCTGTAAGAAATTCACCCCTCCACTTT. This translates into CASSPGTGSVRNSPLHF.

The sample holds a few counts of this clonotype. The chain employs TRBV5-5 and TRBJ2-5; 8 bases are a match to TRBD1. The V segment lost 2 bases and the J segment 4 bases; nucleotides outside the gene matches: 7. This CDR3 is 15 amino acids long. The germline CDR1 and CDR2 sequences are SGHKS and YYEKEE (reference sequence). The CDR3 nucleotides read TGTGCCAGCAGCTTTCGGACAGGGAAGAGAGAGACCCAGTACTTC. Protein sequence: CASSFRTGKRETQYF. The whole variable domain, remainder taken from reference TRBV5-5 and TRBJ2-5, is DAGVTQSPTHLIKTRGQQVTLRCSPISGHKSVSWYQQVLGQGPQFIFQYYEKEERGRGNFPDRFSARQFPNYSSELNVNALLLGDSALYLCASSFRTGKRETQYFGPGTRLLVL.

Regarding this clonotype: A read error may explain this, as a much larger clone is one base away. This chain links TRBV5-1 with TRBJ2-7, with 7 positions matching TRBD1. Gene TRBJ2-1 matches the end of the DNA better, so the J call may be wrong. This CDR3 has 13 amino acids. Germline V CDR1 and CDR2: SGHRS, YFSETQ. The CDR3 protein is CASSLGGQYEQFF. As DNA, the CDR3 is TGCGCCAGCAGCTTAGGGGGACAGTACGAGCAGTTCTTC.

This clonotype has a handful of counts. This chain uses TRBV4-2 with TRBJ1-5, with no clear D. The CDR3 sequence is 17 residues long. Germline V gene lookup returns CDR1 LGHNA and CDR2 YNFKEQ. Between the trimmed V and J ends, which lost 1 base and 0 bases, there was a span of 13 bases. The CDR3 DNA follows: TGTGCCAGCAGCCAAGGGCCTGTGTTAGATAGCAATCAGCCCCAGCATTTT. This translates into CASSQGPVLDSNQPQHF.

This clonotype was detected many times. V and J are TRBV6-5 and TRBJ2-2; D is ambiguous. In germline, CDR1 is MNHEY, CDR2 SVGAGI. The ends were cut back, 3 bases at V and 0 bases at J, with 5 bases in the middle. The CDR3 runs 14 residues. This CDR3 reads CASSYRANTGELFF. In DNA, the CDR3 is TGTGCCAGCAGTTATAGAGCGAACACCGGGGAGCTGTTTTTT.

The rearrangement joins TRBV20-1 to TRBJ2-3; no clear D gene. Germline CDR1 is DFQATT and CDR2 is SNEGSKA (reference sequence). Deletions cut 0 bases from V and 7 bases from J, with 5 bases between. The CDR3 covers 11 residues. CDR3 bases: TGCAGTGCTAGAGAGGCTTATACGCAGTATTTT. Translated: CSAREAYTQYF.

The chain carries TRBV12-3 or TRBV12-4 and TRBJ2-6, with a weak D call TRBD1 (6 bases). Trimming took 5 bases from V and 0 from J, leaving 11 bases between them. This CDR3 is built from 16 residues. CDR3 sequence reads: CASSRDTSSGANVLTF. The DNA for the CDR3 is TGTGCCAGCAGTAGGGACACCTCCTCTGGGGCCAACGTCCTGACTTTC.

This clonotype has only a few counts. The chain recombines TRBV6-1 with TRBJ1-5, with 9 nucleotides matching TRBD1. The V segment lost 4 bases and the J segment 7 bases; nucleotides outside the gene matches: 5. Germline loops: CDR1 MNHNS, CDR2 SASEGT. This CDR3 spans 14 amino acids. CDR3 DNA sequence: TGTGCCAGCAGTGGGGGACAGGGAGGCCAGCCCCAGCATTTT. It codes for CASSGGQGGQPQHF.

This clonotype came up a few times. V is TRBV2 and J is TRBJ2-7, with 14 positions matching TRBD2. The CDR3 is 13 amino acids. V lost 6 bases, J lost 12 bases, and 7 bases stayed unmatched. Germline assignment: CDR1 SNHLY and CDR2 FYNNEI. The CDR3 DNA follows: TGTGCCAGCAGAAGACTAGCGGGAGGGCCGACGTACTTC. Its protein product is CASRRLAGGPTYF.

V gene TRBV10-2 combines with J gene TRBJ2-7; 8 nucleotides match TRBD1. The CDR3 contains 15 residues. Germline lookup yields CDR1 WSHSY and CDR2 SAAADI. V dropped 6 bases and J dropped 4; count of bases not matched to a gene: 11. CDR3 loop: CASSHLPGGWYEQYF. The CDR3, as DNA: TGCGCCAGCAGCCACCTGCCAGGGGGCTGGTACGAGCAGTACTTC.

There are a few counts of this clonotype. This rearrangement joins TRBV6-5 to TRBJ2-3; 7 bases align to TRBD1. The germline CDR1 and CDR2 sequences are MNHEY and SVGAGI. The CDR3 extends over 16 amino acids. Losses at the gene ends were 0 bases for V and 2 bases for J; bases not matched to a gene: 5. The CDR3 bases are TGTGCCAGCAGTTACTCTGTGACAGGGCACACAGATACGCAGTATTTT. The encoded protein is CASSYSVTGHTDTQYF.

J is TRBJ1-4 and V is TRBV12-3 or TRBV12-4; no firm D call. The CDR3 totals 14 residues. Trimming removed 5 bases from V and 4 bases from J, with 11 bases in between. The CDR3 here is CASSGEQSNEKLFF. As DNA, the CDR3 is TGTGCCAGCAGTGGGGAGCAGAGTAATGAAAAACTGTTTTTT.

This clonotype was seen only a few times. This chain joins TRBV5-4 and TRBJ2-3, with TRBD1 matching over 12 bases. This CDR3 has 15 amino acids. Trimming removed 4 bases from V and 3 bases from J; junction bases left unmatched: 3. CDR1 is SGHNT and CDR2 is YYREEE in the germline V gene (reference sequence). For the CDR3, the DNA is TGTGCCAGCAGCGGGGACAGGGGGCAGACAGATACGCAGTATTTT. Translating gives CASSGDRGQTDTQYF.

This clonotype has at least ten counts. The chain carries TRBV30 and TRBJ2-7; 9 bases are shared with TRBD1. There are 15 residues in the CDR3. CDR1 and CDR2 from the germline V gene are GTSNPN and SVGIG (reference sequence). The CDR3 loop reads CATGRGTGIIYEQYF. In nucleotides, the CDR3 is TGTGCAACGGGACGAGGGACAGGGATTATCTACGAGCAGTACTTC.

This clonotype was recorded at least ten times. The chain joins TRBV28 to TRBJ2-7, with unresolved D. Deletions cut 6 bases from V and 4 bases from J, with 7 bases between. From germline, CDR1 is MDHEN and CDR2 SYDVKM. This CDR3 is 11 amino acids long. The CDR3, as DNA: TGTGCCAGCAGCCTCCATTACGAGCAGTACTTC. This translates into CASSLHYEQYF.